Following are 28 T cell receptor beta chains from one sample sequenced in a study of cytomegalovirus exposure and HLA in healthy donors. Primers: 60 Vbeta forward and 13 Jbeta reverse. Generated by immunoSEQ multiplex PCR, the TCRdb table keeps only in-frame clones and is missing some. The data contain under 150,000 clones, about 64% of them singletons. Sample: PBMCs. The receptors were sampled from a young man in good health and CMV-seropositive.

The chain couples TRBV30 to TRBJ2-5; D is unresolved. The J call may be wrong; the DNA end is better matched by TRBJ2-7. Germline lookup yields CDR1 GTSNPN and CDR2 SVGIG (reference sequence). The CDR3 runs to 12 residues. CDR3: CAWTRDMYEQYF. The DNA for the CDR3 is TGTGCCTGGACTCGAGACATGTACGAGCAGTACTTC.

This rearrangement joins TRBV10-1 to TRBJ1-1, with D possibly being TRBD1 (6 bases). V dropped 3 bases and J dropped 1 base, with 6 bases sitting between them. Germline-derived CDR1 and CDR2 are WNHNN and SYGVQD (reference sequence). The CDR3 extends over 13 amino acids. CDR3 DNA sequence: TGCGCCAGCAGTGACAGGGGGAACACTGAAGCTTTCTTT. Amino acid sequence: CASSDRGNTEAFF.

The chain joins TRBV28 to TRBJ1-5; 9 nucleotides match TRBD1. J gave up 2 bases and V 5 bases, and 4 bases lay outside the gene matches. This CDR3 is built from 15 residues. Germline V gene data show CDR1 as MDHEN and CDR2 as SYDVKM. The CDR3 sequence is CASSPGQGGNQPQHF. The CDR3 DNA follows: TGTGCCAGCAGTCCGGGACAGGGCGGCAATCAGCCCCAGCATTTT. Complete variable domain (other parts from reference TRBV28 and TRBJ1-5): DVKVTQSSRYLVKRTGEKVFLECVQDMDHENMFWYRQDPGLGLRLIYFSYDVKMKEKGDIPEGYSVSREKKERFSLILESASTNQTSMYLCASSPGQGGNQPQHFGDGTRLSIL.

The rearrangement joins TRBV5-1 to TRBJ1-6; D unresolved. Germline V lookup: CDR1 SGHRS, CDR2 YFSETQ. This CDR3 has 16 amino acids. The V gene lost 1 base and the J gene lost 7 bases, with 15 bases spanning the gap. The CDR3 loop is CASSLFPGFGNSPLHF. The CDR3 DNA follows: TGCGCCAGCAGCTTGTTCCCGGGGTTCGGCAATTCACCCCTCCACTTT.

The chain recombines TRBV19 with TRBJ2-7, with D perhaps matching TRBD1 (6 bases). CDR3 length: 13 amino acids. The V gene lost 3 bases and the J gene lost 3 bases, with 9 bases spanning the gap. Germline-derived CDR1 and CDR2 are LNHDA and SQIVND (reference sequence). CDR3 DNA sequence: TGTGCCAGTAGTATTACAGGGAACTACGAGCAGTACTTC. It yields the protein CASSITGNYEQYF.

This clone turned up a few times. The chain joins TRBV28 to TRBJ1-2, with 8 bases lining up with TRBD1. Germline CDR1 and CDR2: MDHEN and SYDVKM. The V segment lost 2 bases and the J segment 4 bases; nucleotides outside the gene matches: 12. The CDR3 extends over 17 amino acids. Written as DNA, the CDR3 is TGTGCCAGCAGTTTAATGTTGGGACAGGTAAACTTCTATGGCTACACCTTC. Translation: CASSLMLGQVNFYGYTF.

This clone occurred a few times. The chain links TRBV5-1 to TRBJ2-1, with TRBD2 matching 10 bases. The CDR3 loop spans 15 amino acids. The germline gives CDR1 SGHRS, CDR2 YFSETQ. Trimming cost V 0 bases and J 3 bases; bases outside gene matches: 0. CDR3 loop: CASSLASGSYNEQFF. DNA of the CDR3: TGCGCCAGCAGCTTGGCTAGCGGGAGCTACAATGAGCAGTTCTTC.

The chain carries TRBV19 and TRBJ1-2, with D perhaps TRBD1 (5 bases). Trimming took 7 bases from V and 8 from J, leaving 23 bases between them. There are 15 residues in the CDR3. Germline V gene lookup returns CDR1 LNHDA and CDR2 SQIVND (reference sequence). Here the CDR3 DNA reads TGTGCCAGTACGAGTAGCGCGGGGCGGCCTGGAGGCTACACCTTC. It yields the protein CASTSSAGRPGGYTF.

This clone was observed a few times. The rearrangement links TRBV5-1 to TRBJ2-5; tentatively, D is TRBD2 (6 bases). Germline CDR1 is SGHRS and CDR2 is YFSETQ. CDR3 length: 15 residues. Trimming shortened V by 7 bases and J by 2 bases, and 18 bases separated the two germline ends. The CDR3 bases are TGCGCCAGCCCCTCGGGAGCAGGGAAACAAGAGACCCAGTACTTC. Translating gives CASPSGAGKQETQYF. Using reference TRBV5-1 and TRBJ2-5 for the parts outside the CDR3, the full variable domain is KAGVTQTPRYLIKTRGQQVTLSCSPISGHRSVSWYQQTPGQGLQFLFEYFSETQRNKGNFPGRFSGRQFSNSRSEMNVSTLELGDSALYLCASPSGAGKQETQYFGPGTRLLVL.

Concerning this clone: An end of the junction does not agree with germline; a read error may underlie this. This chain uses TRBV15 with TRBJ2-2; D unresolved. Germline V gene sequence: CDR1 LNHNV, CDR2 YYDKDF (reference sequence). CDR3 size: 17 residues. CDR3 loop: CATSRKRHNPNTGELFF. DNA of the CDR3: TGTGCCACCAGCAGAAAGCGTCATAACCCGAATACCGGGGAGCTGTTTTTT.

V and J are TRBV19 and TRBJ1-5, with 8 bases identical to TRBD1. V was clipped by 7 bases and J by 4 bases; unmatched bases: 6. This CDR3 is 14 amino acids long. The germline gives CDR1 LNHDA, CDR2 SQIVND (reference sequence). The CDR3 sequence is CASKGRGPNQPQHF. CDR3 bases: TGTGCCAGTAAGGGCAGGGGGCCTAATCAGCCCCAGCATTTT.

About this clone: Sequence at one end of the junction differs from germline and may be a read error. CDR3 DNA sequence: TGTACCAGCTCACATCAGGGAGGGAAGGAGCATTTT. It yields the protein CTSSHQGGKEHF. The chain carries TRBV18 and TRBJ1-5; the D gene is possibly TRBD1 (5 bases). CDR1 KGHSH and CDR2 LQKENI come from the germline V gene. The CDR3 is made up of 12 amino acids.

V is TRBV2 and J is TRBJ2-1, with TRBD1 matching over 7 bases. This CDR3 region has 15 residues. Looked up from germline, CDR1 is SNHLY and CDR2 is FYNNEI. Unmatched junction bases numbered 2, after V lost 1 base and J lost 2 bases. In DNA, the CDR3 is TGTGCCAGCAGTGAAGAGGGACAGCCCTACAATGAGCAGTTCTTC. Protein product: CASSEEGQPYNEQFF.

The V call is TRBV10-3, the J call TRBJ1-5, with TRBD1 identical over 8 bases. The V gene's germline CDR1 is ENHRY and CDR2 SYGVKD. This CDR3 comprises 16 residues. The trim removed 4 bases at V and 0 bases at J, leaving 5 bases unmatched. For the CDR3, the DNA is TGTGCCATCAGTGGGTCGACAGGGGTTAGCAATCAGCCCCAGCATTTT. Translation gives CAISGSTGVSNQPQHF.

This chain uses TRBV5-6 with TRBJ1-5; a weak D match, TRBD1 (5 bases). Germline CDR1 and CDR2: SGHDT and YYEEEE. The V and J ends lost 3 bases and 4 bases respectively, with 8 bases between them. This CDR3 spans 13 amino acids. The CDR3: CASSSRQNQPQHF. The CDR3 nucleotides read TGTGCCAGCAGCTCACGACAGAATCAGCCCCAGCATTTT.

The rearrangement links TRBV11-2 to TRBJ1-3; TRBD1 might be the D (5 bases). Germline CDR1 SGHAT, CDR2 FQNNGV. V lost 3 bases and J lost 7, with 22 bases in between. The CDR3 has 17 amino acids. The CDR3 loop is CASSLPWGTRYDNTIYF. The CDR3 nucleotides read TGTGCCAGCAGCTTGCCTTGGGGCACTCGGTATGACAACACCATATATTTT.

V gene TRBV27 combines with J gene TRBJ2-2; 10 nucleotides line up with TRBD1. J lost 6 bases, V lost 6 bases, and 7 bases had no gene match. This CDR3 contains 15 residues. Germline V CDR1 and CDR2: MNHEY, SMNVEV (reference sequence). The DNA of the CDR3 is TGTGCCAGCAGCTGGGGACAGGGGTATCCCGGGGAGCTGTTTTTT. Translation: CASSWGQGYPGELFF.

This clone was observed a handful of times. This sequence joins TRBV6-4 and TRBJ2-7, with a weak D call TRBD1 (5 bases). Trimming shortened V by 3 bases and J by 3 bases, and 30 bases separated the two germline ends. The CDR3 sequence is 20 residues long. From germline, CDR1 is MRHNA and CDR2 SNTAGT. The chain's CDR3 is CASSEPLLGVGHLSLYEQYF. The CDR3, as DNA: TGTGCCAGCAGTGAACCTCTATTAGGGGTGGGGCACCTTTCCCTCTACGAGCAGTACTTC.

V gene TRBV15 combines with J gene TRBJ1-4; 9 positions agree with TRBD1. After removal of 0 bases from V and 7 bases from J, the junction contained 6 bases not matched to a gene. The CDR3 sequence is 16 residues long. The germline CDR1 and CDR2 sequences are LNHNV and YYDKDF (reference sequence). Written as DNA, the CDR3 is TGTGCCACCAGCAGAGATCTGGGACAGGGCGCTGAAAAACTGTTTTTT. It translates to CATSRDLGQGAEKLFF. The complete variable domain, with remaining parts taken from reference TRBV15 and TRBJ1-4, reads DAMVIQNPRYQVTQFGKPVTLSCSQTLNHNVMYWYQQKSSQAPKLLFHYYDKDFNNEADTPDNFQSRRPNTSFCFLDIRSPGLGDTAMYLCATSRDLGQGAEKLFFGSGTQLSVL.

V is TRBV19 and J is TRBJ2-3; 9 positions match TRBD1. The CDR3 is 17 residues long. V lost 0 bases and J lost 2; bases outside the gene matches: 6. Germline V gives CDR1 LNHDA, CDR2 SQIVND (reference sequence). CDR3 nucleotides: TGTGCCAGTAGTATAGACGCTGGGACAGGGATCACAGATACGCAGTATTTT. It encodes CASSIDAGTGITDTQYF.

This clone was seen a handful of times. The chain joins TRBV2 to TRBJ1-4, with 11 bases matching TRBD1. The CDR3 loop spans 15 amino acids. J was trimmed by 6 bases and V by 4 bases; bases with no gene match: 4. The V gene's germline CDR1 is SNHLY and CDR2 FYNNEI. CDR3 sequence: CASSAWTGGDEKLFF. CDR3 DNA sequence: TGTGCCAGCAGTGCTTGGACAGGGGGCGATGAAAAACTGTTTTTT.

CDR3 protein: CASIRQGAQPEAFF. The CDR3 DNA reads as TGTGCCAGCATTAGACAGGGGGCTCAGCCTGAAGCTTTCTTT. V gene TRBV6-1 combines with J gene TRBJ1-1; 10 nucleotides line up with TRBD1. J lost 6 bases, V lost 7 bases, and 8 bases had no gene match. The germline CDR1 and CDR2 sequences are MNHNS and SASEGT. The CDR3 has 14 residues.

The V and J genes are TRBV6-5 and TRBJ1-5; the match to TRBD1 covers 11 bases. The V and J ends lost 6 bases and 4 bases, in that order; junction bases with no gene match: 5. The CDR3 contains 15 residues. Germline loops: CDR1 MNHEY, CDR2 SVGAGI. CDR3 amino acids: CASRPDRGQNQPQHF. The CDR3 DNA reads as TGTGCCAGCAGACCGGACAGGGGGCAAAATCAGCCCCAGCATTTT.

The chain is built from TRBV2 and TRBJ2-4, with D perhaps matching TRBD1 (6 bases). The CDR3 totals 13 residues. V lost 7 bases to trimming and J lost 1 base, with 8 bases between them. The germline V gene has CDR1 SNHLY and CDR2 FYNNEI. The CDR3 DNA is TGTGCCAGCACAGGGGTTGCCAAAAACATTCAGTACTTC. This sequence encodes CASTGVAKNIQYF.

The genes are TRBV11-1 and TRBJ2-5; 10 bases map to TRBD1. This CDR3 region has 16 residues. After removal of 4 bases from V and 4 bases from J, the junction contained 9 bases not matched to a gene. CDR1 is SGHAT and CDR2 is FQDESV in the germline V gene (reference sequence). The CDR3: CASSSPGQGRVETQYF. In nucleotides, the CDR3 is TGTGCCAGCAGCTCCCCGGGACAGGGGAGAGTAGAGACCCAGTACTTC.

This clone was found a few times. CDR3 in DNA: TGCGCCAGCGCTAGGGCGGGACAGGGGAATTCACCCCTCCACTTT. Its protein product is CASARAGQGNSPLHF. This chain uses TRBV5-1 with TRBJ1-6, with TRBD1 identical over 10 bases. CDR3 length: 15 amino acids. CDR1 is SGHRS, CDR2 YFSETQ, per germline. V lost 7 bases and J lost 7; bases outside the gene matches: 8. The variable domain in full, completed from reference TRBV5-1 and TRBJ1-6, reads KAGVTQTPRYLIKTRGQQVTLSCSPISGHRSVSWYQQTPGQGLQFLFEYFSETQRNKGNFPGRFSGRQFSNSRSEMNVSTLELGDSALYLCASARAGQGNSPLHFGNGTRLTVT.

V is TRBV11-2 and J is TRBJ1-2, with D perhaps TRBD1 (5 bases). The germline V gene encodes CDR1 SGHAT and CDR2 FQNNGV. This CDR3 is 15 amino acids long. V lost 3 bases, J lost 3 bases, and 14 bases lay in between. CDR3 nucleotides: TGTGCCAGCAGCTTCTCGTTCGCCAGGGACTATGGCTACACCTTC. It yields the protein CASSFSFARDYGYTF.

This clone was detected once. The chain combines TRBV6-6 with TRBJ1-1; D ambiguous. This CDR3 contains 16 residues. Per the germline V gene, CDR1 is MNHNY and CDR2 is SVGAGI (reference sequence). V was trimmed by 5 bases and J by 2 bases, leaving 18 bases between them. This chain's CDR3 is CASSTRQAGSNTEAFF. CDR3 coding DNA: TGTGCCAGCAGTACAAGGCAGGCCGGATCTAACACTGAAGCTTTCTTT.